Below, 28 T cell receptor beta chains from the same sample are listed, as sequenced in a study of shared clonotypes between healthy human individuals. CD8 cells classed as naive were CD45RO-negative and positively selected for CCR7, excluding terminally differentiated effector memory CD45RA+ cells. TCRdb's table, derived via immunoSEQ multiplex PCR, lists solely in-frame clones and lacks some. The sample includes about 820,000 clones, 80% to 95% of them seen just once. Sequencing was carried out using naive CD8+ T cells sorted from blood. Receptor source: a man younger than 45 in good health.

The gene calls are TRBV19 and TRBJ1-5; the D gene is possibly TRBD1 (5 bases). The CDR3 extends over 15 amino acids. Germline assignment: CDR1 LNHDA and CDR2 SQIVND (reference sequence). V gave up 5 bases and J gave up 1 base, with 12 bases separating them. The CDR3 nucleotides read TGTGCCAGTAGTGTCGCTACAGGCAGCAATCAGCCCCAGCATTTT. Amino acid sequence: CASSVATGSNQPQHF.

This chain uses TRBV27 with TRBJ2-7; 9 positions match TRBD1. Trimming cost V 6 bases and J 7 bases; bases outside gene matches: 19. Germline V lookup: CDR1 MNHEY, CDR2 SMNVEV (reference sequence). The CDR3 runs to 17 residues. CDR3 bases: TGTGCCAGCAGAGGTCTAAAAACCGGGACAGGGCCGAGTGAGCAGTACTTC. It is translated as CASRGLKTGTGPSEQYF.

V and J are TRBV7-9 and TRBJ2-1, with a possible D match to TRBD2 (6 bases). V shed 5 bases and J shed 5 bases, with 19 bases lying between them. The germline gives CDR1 SEHNR, CDR2 FQNEAQ (reference sequence). The CDR3 is made up of 16 amino acids. CDR3 coding DNA: TGTGCCAGCAGCCGTCCACTAGCTGAGGTCGACAATGAGCAGTTCTTC. It translates to CASSRPLAEVDNEQFF.

This chain links TRBV18 with TRBJ2-1, with TRBD2 as a possible D gene (5 bases). Looked up from germline, CDR1 is KGHSH and CDR2 is LQKENI. This CDR3 is 15 amino acids long. V gave up 3 bases and J gave up 3 bases, with 12 bases separating them. The CDR3 DNA sequence: TGTGCCAGCTCACCCAACAGCGGCCTCTACAATGAGCAGTTCTTC. It translates to CASSPNSGLYNEQFF.

This clone was observed a single time. This chain links TRBV7-6 with TRBJ2-7; TRBD1 matches at 8 bases. The CDR3 is 14 residues long. After removal of 4 bases from V and 1 base from J, the junction contained 3 bases not matched to a gene. Looked up from germline, CDR1 is SGHVS and CDR2 is FNYEAQ. CDR3 nucleotides: TGTGCCAGCAGCTCCGGACAGGGATCCTACGAGCAGTACTTC. It encodes CASSSGQGSYEQYF.

V and J are TRBV4-1 and TRBJ2-2; 7 bases are shared with TRBD1. V shed 6 bases, J shed 3 bases, and the junction held 16 bases outside the gene matches. The CDR3 consists of 18 residues. Germline V gene data show CDR1 as MGHRA and CDR2 as YSYEKL. CDR3 coding DNA: TGCGCCAGCAGTCTAGTAGGGCCTGGACAGGACTACACCGGGGAGCTGTTTTTT. Amino acids: CASSLVGPGQDYTGELFF.

CDR3 nucleotides: TGTGCCAGCAGCTTGGTTGGGGCGCCCGTCTCTAATGAGCAGTTCTTC. It codes for CASSLVGAPVSNEQFF. The V and J genes are TRBV7-9 and TRBJ2-1; tentative D call: TRBD1 (5 bases). Germline V gene lookup returns CDR1 SEHNR and CDR2 FQNEAQ (reference sequence). This CDR3 comprises 16 residues. The V end was cut by 3 bases, the J end by 7 bases, with 19 bases between.

J is TRBJ2-7 and V is TRBV6-5, with TRBD1 as a possible D gene (6 bases). Per germline, CDR1 MNHEY and CDR2 SVGAGI. The CDR3 sequence is 12 residues long. The V end was cut by 2 bases, the J end by 6 bases, with 8 bases between. DNA for the CDR3: TGTGCCAGCAGTTACACAGGGACCGAGCAGTACTTC. This sequence encodes CASSYTGTEQYF.

DNA for the CDR3: TGTGCCAGTAGTATAATTCTAGACAGCCCGAACACCGGGGAGCTGTTTTTT. Amino acids: CASSIILDSPNTGELFF. This chain uses TRBV19 with TRBJ2-2; D perhaps matches TRBD1 (5 bases). V was pared by 2 bases and J by 0 bases, with 13 bases between. The CDR3 covers 17 residues. Germline CDR1 is LNHDA and CDR2 is SQIVND (reference sequence).

This chain links TRBV6-5 with TRBJ2-1; TRBD2 might be the D (7 bases). Germline V gene sequence: CDR1 MNHEY, CDR2 SVGAGI. The CDR3 covers 14 residues. The V end was cut by 5 bases, the J end by 8 bases, with 16 bases between. The CDR3 nucleotides are TGTGCCAGCAGTGGGGAGGGGGGCGGGGATGAGCAGTTCTTC. It codes for CASSGEGGGDEQFF.

V gene TRBV9 combines with J gene TRBJ2-1; 8 bases fit TRBD2. J was trimmed by 12 bases and V by 1 base; bases with no gene match: 6. The CDR3 is 13 residues long. The germline V gene encodes CDR1 SGDLS and CDR2 YYNGEE. The CDR3 coding sequence is TGTGCCAGCAGCGTAAGGGGCGGGAGGCCGCAGTTCTTC. Encoded protein: CASSVRGGRPQFF. The full variable domain, in which reference TRBV9 and TRBJ2-1 provide the parts outside the CDR3, is DSGVTQTPKHLITATGQRVTLRCSPRSGDLSVYWYQQSLDQGLQFLIQYYNGEERAKGNILERFSAQQFPDLHSELNLSSLELGDSALYFCASSVRGGRPQFFGPGTRLTVL.

The CDR3, as DNA: TGTGCCAGCAGCCAAGAAGGCGGACTTTATAGCAATCAGCCCCAGCATTTT. Amino acids: CASSQEGGLYSNQPQHF. The chain is built from TRBV14 and TRBJ1-5; D not resolved. This CDR3 spans 17 amino acids. Germline V gene data show CDR1 as SGHDN and CDR2 as FVKESK. The ends were cut back, 0 bases at V and 0 bases at J, with 12 bases in the middle.

The genes are TRBV11-2 and TRBJ2-1; possible D gene TRBD2, 5 bases. Trimming stripped 7 bases from V and 5 bases from J, with 18 bases between. Germline CDR1 reads SGHAT; CDR2 reads FQNNGV. The CDR3 runs to 15 residues. The CDR3 sequence is CASTHTAGGNNEQFF. DNA for the CDR3: TGTGCCAGCACCCACACCGCGGGCGGCAACAATGAGCAGTTCTTC.

This chain joins TRBV2 and TRBJ2-2, with TRBD1 matching 7 bases. CDR1 is SNHLY, CDR2 FYNNEI, per germline. The CDR3 extends over 21 amino acids. The junction had 23 bases not matched to a gene; V was cut back by 4 bases and J by 3 bases. The CDR3, as DNA: TGTGCCAGCAGTGGATTGGCCTCCGGGACAGACTACTGGTCGGACACCGGGGAGCTGTTTTTT. Translating it yields CASSGLASGTDYWSDTGELFF.

This chain's CDR3 is CAISESGAGRDEQFF. The CDR3 DNA sequence: TGTGCCATCAGTGAGTCTGGAGCAGGGCGCGATGAGCAGTTCTTC. The rearrangement uses TRBV10-3 and TRBJ2-1, with a tentative D call TRBD1 (5 bases). The CDR3 contains 15 residues. Per the germline V gene, CDR1 is ENHRY and CDR2 is SYGVKD. Trimming shortened V by 0 bases and J by 8 bases, and 14 bases separated the two germline ends.

V is TRBV5-1 and J is TRBJ2-7, with 7 bases that match TRBD1. This CDR3 spans 13 amino acids. The germline gives CDR1 SGHRS, CDR2 YFSETQ. With 4 bases clipped from V and 2 bases from J, the junction kept 3 bases outside the gene matches. The DNA of the CDR3 is TGCGCCAGCAGCCCGGGACAGACCTACGAGCAGTACTTC. Its translation is CASSPGQTYEQYF.

Only one count was recorded for this clone. This chain uses TRBV29-1 with TRBJ2-1, with a tentative D call TRBD2 (5 bases). V lost 1 base and J lost 9, with 19 bases in between. Germline V gives CDR1 SQVTM, CDR2 ANQGSEA. This CDR3 spans 15 amino acids. The DNA for the CDR3 is TGCAGCGTTGAAGGCGGGCGAATTTACGGGGTTGAGCAGTTCTTC. Its protein product is CSVEGGRIYGVEQFF.

The chain has TRBV7-9 and TRBJ2-2; 11 bases map to TRBD2. Germline CDR1 and CDR2: SEHNR and FQNEAQ (reference sequence). The J segment lost 6 bases and the V segment lost 8 bases, leaving 8 bases of the junction unmatched. The CDR3 is 15 amino acids. CDR3 region: CASGLTSGDAGELFF. In nucleotides, the CDR3 is TGTGCCAGCGGCCTGACTAGCGGGGACGCCGGGGAGCTGTTTTTT.

V is TRBV13 and J is TRBJ2-7; 13 bases agree with TRBD2. Germline V gives CDR1 PRHDT, CDR2 FYEKMQ (reference sequence). The junction had 17 bases not matched to a gene; V was cut back by 5 bases and J by 1 base. This CDR3 is built from 20 residues. This CDR3 is CASSRGLAGLPSPSSYEQYF. The CDR3, as DNA: TGTGCCAGCAGCCGGGGACTAGCGGGACTCCCGTCCCCTTCATCCTACGAGCAGTACTTC. The variable domain in full, completed from reference TRBV13 and TRBJ2-7, reads AAGVIQSPRHLIKEKRETATLKCYPIPRHDTVYWYQQGPGQDPQFLISFYEKMQSDKGSIPDRFSAQQFSDYHSELNMSSLELGDSALYFCASSRGLAGLPSPSSYEQYFGPGTRLTVT.

This chain uses TRBV27 with TRBJ2-7; TRBD2 aligns across 8 bases. Looked up from germline, CDR1 is MNHEY and CDR2 is SMNVEV (reference sequence). The V and J ends lost 6 bases and 4 bases, in that order; junction bases with no gene match: 8. The CDR3 is 14 residues long. The CDR3 reads CASSRGLVPYEQYF. The CDR3 DNA is TGTGCCAGCAGCAGGGGACTAGTTCCTTACGAGCAGTACTTC.

CDR3 in DNA: TGTGCCAACTCCAACTCGGGAGCTGAGCAGTTCTTC. This translates into CANSNSGAEQFF. V and J are TRBV10-3 and TRBJ2-1; D might be TRBD2 (6 bases). This CDR3 region has 12 residues. Trimming took off 10 bases at V and 9 bases at J, with 16 bases between the two ends. In germline, CDR1 is ENHRY, CDR2 SYGVKD.

The gene calls are TRBV9 and TRBJ2-3, with 8 bases lining up with TRBD2. This CDR3 comprises 15 residues. The junction had 4 bases not matched to a gene; V was cut back by 4 bases and J by 0 bases. Germline V gives CDR1 SGDLS, CDR2 YYNGEE. CDR3 region: CASSSSGRSTDTQYF. The CDR3 DNA sequence: TGTGCCAGCAGCTCGAGCGGGAGAAGCACAGATACGCAGTATTTT. The full variable domain, rest sourced from reference TRBV9 and TRBJ2-3, is DSGVTQTPKHLITATGQRVTLRCSPRSGDLSVYWYQQSLDQGLQFLIQYYNGEERAKGNILERFSAQQFPDLHSELNLSSLELGDSALYFCASSSSGRSTDTQYFGPGTRLTVL.

V gene TRBV6-1 combines with J gene TRBJ2-7; 10 bases line up with TRBD1. Germline CDR1 MNHNS, CDR2 SASEGT. The CDR3 sequence is 12 residues long. The CDR3 DNA sequence: TGTGCCAGCAGTGAAGTCGGGACAGGGGTTCAGGTC. It translates to CASSEVGTGVQV.

The chain joins TRBV5-5 to TRBJ2-7; 9 positions match TRBD2. The V segment lost 2 bases and the J segment 1 base; nucleotides outside the gene matches: 1. The CDR3 has 14 amino acids. CDR1 and CDR2 (germline): SGHKS, YYEKEE (reference sequence). CDR3 region: CASSFLAGSYEQYF. Written as DNA, the CDR3 is TGTGCCAGCAGCTTCCTAGCGGGGTCCTACGAGCAGTACTTC.

The CDR3 DNA sequence: TGTGCCATCAGTGATACTCGACTAGTTAACAATGAGCAGTTCTTC. Amino acid sequence: CAISDTRLVNNEQFF. This sequence joins TRBV10-3 and TRBJ2-1; maybe TRBD2 (6 bases). Trimming cost V 3 bases and J 5 bases, with 14 bases left between them. There are 15 residues in the CDR3. Looked up from germline, CDR1 is ENHRY and CDR2 is SYGVKD.

The CDR3: CASSLSPGVKETQYF. DNA for the CDR3: TGTGCCAGCAGTTTATCCCCCGGGGTGAAGGAGACCCAGTACTTC. The J gene is TRBJ2-5, the V gene TRBV27; D possibly corresponds to TRBD2 (5 bases). This CDR3 is 15 amino acids long. The ends were cut back, 0 bases at V and 5 bases at J, with 13 bases in the middle. Germline CDR1 is MNHEY and CDR2 is SMNVEV (reference sequence).

This clone has a single count. The DNA for the CDR3 is TGTGCCAGCAGATGGAGTAGCGGGAACGCCTACAATGAGCAGTTCTTC. Translation gives CASRWSSGNAYNEQFF. The chain recombines TRBV27 with TRBJ2-1, with TRBD2 identical over 8 bases. Germline trimming cut 6 bases from V and 2 bases from J; bases unmatched to any gene: 9. Looked up from germline, CDR1 is MNHEY and CDR2 is SMNVEV (reference sequence). The CDR3 loop spans 16 amino acids.

The chain combines TRBV27 with TRBJ2-7; D is uncertain. Germline V gene lookup returns CDR1 MNHEY and CDR2 SMNVEV (reference sequence). The CDR3 contains 11 residues. The CDR3 region is CATGRTYEQYF. The DNA for the CDR3 is TGTGCTACCGGACGGACCTACGAGCAGTACTTC.